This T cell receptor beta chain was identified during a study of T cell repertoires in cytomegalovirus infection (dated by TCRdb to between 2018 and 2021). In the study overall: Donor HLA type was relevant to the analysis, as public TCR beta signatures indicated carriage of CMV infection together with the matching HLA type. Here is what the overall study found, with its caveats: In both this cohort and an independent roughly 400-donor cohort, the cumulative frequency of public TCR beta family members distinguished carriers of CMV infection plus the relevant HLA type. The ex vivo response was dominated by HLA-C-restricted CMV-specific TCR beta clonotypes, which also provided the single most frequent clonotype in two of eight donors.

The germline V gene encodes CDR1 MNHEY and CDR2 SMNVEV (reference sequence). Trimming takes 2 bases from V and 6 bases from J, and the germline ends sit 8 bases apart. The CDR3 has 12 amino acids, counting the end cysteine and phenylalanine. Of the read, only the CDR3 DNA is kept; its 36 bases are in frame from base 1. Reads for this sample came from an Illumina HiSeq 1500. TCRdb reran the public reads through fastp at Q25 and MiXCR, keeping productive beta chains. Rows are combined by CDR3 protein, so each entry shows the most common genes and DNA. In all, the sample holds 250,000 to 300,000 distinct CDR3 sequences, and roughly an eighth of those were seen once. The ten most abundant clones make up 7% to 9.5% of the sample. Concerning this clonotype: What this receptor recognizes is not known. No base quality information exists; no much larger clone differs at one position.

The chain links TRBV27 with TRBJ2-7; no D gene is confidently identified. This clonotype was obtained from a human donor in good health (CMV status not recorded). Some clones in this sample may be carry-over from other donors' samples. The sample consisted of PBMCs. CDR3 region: CASSLIGAEQYF. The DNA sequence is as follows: TGTGCCAGCAGTTTAATCGGAGCCGAGCAGTACTTC.